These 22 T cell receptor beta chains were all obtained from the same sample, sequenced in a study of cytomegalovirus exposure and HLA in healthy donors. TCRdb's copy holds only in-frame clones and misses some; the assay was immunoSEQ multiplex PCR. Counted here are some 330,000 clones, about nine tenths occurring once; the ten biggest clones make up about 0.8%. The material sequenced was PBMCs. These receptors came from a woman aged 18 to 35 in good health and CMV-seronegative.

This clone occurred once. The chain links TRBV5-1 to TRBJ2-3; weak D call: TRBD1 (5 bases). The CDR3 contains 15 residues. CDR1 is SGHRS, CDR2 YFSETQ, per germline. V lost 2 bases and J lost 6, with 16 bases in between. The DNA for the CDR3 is TGCGCCAGCAGCTTAGGTCAGGGAATGGTGGATACGCAGTATTTT. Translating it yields CASSLGQGMVDTQYF.

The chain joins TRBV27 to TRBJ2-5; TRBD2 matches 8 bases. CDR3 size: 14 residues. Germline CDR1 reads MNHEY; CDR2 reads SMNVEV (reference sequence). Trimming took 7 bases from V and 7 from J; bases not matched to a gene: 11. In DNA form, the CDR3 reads TGTGCCAGCAAGACTAGCGCTGACCCGGGGACCCAGTACTTC. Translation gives CASKTSADPGTQYF.

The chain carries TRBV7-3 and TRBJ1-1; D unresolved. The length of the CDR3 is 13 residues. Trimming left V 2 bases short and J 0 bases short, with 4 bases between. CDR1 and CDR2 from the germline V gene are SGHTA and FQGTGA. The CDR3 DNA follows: TGTGCCAGCAGCTTATCCGTGAACACTGAAGCTTTCTTT. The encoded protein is CASSLSVNTEAFF. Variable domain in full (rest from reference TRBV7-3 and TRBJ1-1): GAGVSQTPSNKVTEKGKYVELRCDPISGHTALYWYRQSLGQGPEFLIYFQGTGAADDSGLPNDRFFAVRPEGSVSTLKIQRTERGDSAVYLCASSLSVNTEAFFGQGTRLTVV.

The CDR3 nucleotides read TGTGCCAGCAGCTTAGCCCAGGGTACCTCCTACGAGCAGTACTTC. This codes for CASSLAQGTSYEQYF. The chain couples TRBV7-9 to TRBJ2-7; D perhaps matches TRBD1 (5 bases). Germline V lookup: CDR1 SEHNR, CDR2 FQNEAQ (reference sequence). The CDR3 loop spans 15 amino acids. V shed 0 bases and J shed 0 bases, with 9 bases lying between them.

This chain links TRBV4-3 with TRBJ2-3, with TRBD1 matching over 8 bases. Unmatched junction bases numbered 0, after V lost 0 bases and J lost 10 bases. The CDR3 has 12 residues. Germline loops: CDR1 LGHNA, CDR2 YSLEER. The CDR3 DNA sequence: TGCGCCAGCAGCCAAGAACAGGGGGCGCAGTATTTT. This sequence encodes CASSQEQGAQYF.

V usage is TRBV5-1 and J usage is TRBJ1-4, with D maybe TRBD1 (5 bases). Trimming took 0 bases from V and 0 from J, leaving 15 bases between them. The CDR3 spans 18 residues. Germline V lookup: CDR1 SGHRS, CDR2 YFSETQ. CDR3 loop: CASSLAMDTVATNEKLFF. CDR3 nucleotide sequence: TGCGCCAGCAGCTTGGCCATGGACACCGTTGCAACTAATGAAAAACTGTTTTTT.

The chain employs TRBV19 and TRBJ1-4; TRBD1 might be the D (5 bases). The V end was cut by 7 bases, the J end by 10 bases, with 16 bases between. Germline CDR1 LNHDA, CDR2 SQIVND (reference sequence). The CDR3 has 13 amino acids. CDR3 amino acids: CASTEGRGGKLFF. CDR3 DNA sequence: TGTGCCAGTACCGAGGGACGGGGAGGAAAACTGTTTTTT. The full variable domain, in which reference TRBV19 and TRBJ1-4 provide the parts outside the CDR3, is DGGITQSPKYLFRKEGQNVTLSCEQNLNHDAMYWYRQDPGQGLRLIYYSQIVNDFQKGDIAEGYSVSREKKESFPLTVTSAQKNPTAFYLCASTEGRGGKLFFGSGTQLSVL.

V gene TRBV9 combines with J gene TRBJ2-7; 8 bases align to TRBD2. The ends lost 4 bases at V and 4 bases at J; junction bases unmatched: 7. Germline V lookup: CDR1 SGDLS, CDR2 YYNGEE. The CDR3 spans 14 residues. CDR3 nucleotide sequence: TGTGCCAGCAGCCCCCAGCGGGAGCGATACGAGCAGTACTTC. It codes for CASSPQRERYEQYF.

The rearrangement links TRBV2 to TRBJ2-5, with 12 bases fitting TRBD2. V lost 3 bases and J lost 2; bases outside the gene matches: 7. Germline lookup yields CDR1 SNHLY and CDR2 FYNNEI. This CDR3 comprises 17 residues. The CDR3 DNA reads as TGTGCCAGCAGTGACTGGGGGCTAGCGGGAGGGCAAGAGACCCAGTACTTC. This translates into CASSDWGLAGGQETQYF.

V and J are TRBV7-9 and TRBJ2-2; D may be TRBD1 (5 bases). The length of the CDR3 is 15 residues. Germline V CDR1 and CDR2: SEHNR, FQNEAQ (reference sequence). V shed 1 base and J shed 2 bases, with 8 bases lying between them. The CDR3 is CASSLETGNTGELFF. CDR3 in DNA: TGTGCCAGCAGCTTAGAAACAGGAAACACCGGGGAGCTGTTTTTT. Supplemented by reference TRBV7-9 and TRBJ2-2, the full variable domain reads DTGVSQNPRHKITKRGQNVTFRCDPISEHNRLYWYRQTLGQGPEFLTYFQNEAQLEKSRLLSDRFSAERPKGSFSTLEIQRTEQGDSAMYLCASSLETGNTGELFFGEGSRLTVL.

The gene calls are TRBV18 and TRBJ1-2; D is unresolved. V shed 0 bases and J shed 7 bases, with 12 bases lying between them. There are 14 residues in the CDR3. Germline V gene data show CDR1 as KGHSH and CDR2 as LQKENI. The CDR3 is CASSPPAGNGGYTF. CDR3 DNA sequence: TGTGCCAGCTCACCACCGGCGGGGAATGGTGGCTACACCTTC.

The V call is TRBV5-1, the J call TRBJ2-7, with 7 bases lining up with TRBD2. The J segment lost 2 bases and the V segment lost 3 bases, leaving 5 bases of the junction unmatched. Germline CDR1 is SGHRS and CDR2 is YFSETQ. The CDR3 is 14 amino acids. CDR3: CASSSTGGPYEQYF. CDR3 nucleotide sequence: TGCGCCAGCAGCTCCACGGGGGGTCCCTACGAGCAGTACTTC.

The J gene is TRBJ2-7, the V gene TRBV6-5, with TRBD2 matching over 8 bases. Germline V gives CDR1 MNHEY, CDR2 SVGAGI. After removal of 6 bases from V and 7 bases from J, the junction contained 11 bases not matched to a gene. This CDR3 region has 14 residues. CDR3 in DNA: TGTGCCAGCAGAGGTAGCGGGGCCCTACGGGAGCAGTACTTC. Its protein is CASRGSGALREQYF.

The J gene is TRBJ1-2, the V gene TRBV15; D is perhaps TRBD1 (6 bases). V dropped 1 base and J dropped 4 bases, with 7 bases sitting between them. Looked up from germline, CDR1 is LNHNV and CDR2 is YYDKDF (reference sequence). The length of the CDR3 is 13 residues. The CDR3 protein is CATSRAGVYGYTF. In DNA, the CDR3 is TGTGCCACCAGCAGAGCAGGGGTCTATGGCTACACCTTC.

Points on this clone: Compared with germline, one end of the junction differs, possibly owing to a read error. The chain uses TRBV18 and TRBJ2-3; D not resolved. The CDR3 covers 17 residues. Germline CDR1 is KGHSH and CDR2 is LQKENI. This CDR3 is CASSPLLGGTSTDTQYF. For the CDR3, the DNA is TGTGCCAGCTCTCCACTCCTCGGCGGAACTAGCACAGATACGCAGTATTTT.

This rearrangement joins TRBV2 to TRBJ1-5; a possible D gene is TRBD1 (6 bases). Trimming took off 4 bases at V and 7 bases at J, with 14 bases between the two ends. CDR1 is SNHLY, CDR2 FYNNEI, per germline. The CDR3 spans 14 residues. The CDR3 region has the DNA TGTGCCAGCAGTGGGACAGTACATGGGCAGCCCCAGCATTTT. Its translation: CASSGTVHGQPQHF.

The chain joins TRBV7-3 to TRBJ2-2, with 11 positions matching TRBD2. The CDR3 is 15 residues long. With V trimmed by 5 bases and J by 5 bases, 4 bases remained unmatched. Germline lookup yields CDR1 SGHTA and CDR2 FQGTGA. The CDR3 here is CASSLSGRATGELFF. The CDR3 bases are TGTGCCAGCAGCCTTAGCGGGAGGGCTACCGGGGAGCTGTTTTTT.

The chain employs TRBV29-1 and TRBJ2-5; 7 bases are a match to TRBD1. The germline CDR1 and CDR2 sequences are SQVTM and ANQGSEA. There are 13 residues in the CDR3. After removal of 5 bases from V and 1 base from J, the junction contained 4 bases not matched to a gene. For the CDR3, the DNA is TGCAGCGTTTTCTGGGACAGCCAAGAGACCCAGTACTTC. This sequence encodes CSVFWDSQETQYF.

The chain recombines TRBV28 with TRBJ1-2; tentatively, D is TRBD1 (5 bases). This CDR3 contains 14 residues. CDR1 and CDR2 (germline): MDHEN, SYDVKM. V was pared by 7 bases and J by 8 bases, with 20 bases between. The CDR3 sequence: CASTPGDLTGGYTF. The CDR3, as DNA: TGTGCCAGCACTCCGGGGGACCTTACTGGCGGCTACACCTTC.

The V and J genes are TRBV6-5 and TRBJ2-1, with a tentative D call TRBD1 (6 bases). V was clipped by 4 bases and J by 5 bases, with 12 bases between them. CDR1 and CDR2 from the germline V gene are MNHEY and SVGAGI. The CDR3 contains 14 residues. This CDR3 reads CASSSFQGNNEQFF. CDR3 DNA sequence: TGTGCCAGCAGTTCGTTCCAGGGGAACAATGAGCAGTTCTTC.

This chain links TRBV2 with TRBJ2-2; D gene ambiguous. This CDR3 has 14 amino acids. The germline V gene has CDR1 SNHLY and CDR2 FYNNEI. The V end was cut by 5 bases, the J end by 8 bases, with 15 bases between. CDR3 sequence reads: CASSLANLVGELFF. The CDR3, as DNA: TGTGCCAGCAGTTTAGCTAATCTGGTTGGGGAGCTGTTTTTT.

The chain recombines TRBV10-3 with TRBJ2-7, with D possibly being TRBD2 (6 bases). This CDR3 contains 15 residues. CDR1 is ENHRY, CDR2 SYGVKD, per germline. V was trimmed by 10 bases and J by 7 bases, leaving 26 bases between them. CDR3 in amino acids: CASGRGTDSLGEQYF. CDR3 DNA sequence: TGTGCCAGCGGCCGGGGGACGGATTCTCTGGGGGAGCAGTACTTC.